This T cell receptor beta chain comes out of a study of CD8 T cells in Susac syndrome. CDR1 and CDR2 (germline): SGHDN, FVKESK. The length of the CDR3 is 13 residues. Trimming took 0 bases from V and 8 from J, leaving 9 bases between them. Reverse transcription of 0.5 to 1 ug RNA was performed with random hexamers. TCRdb itself ran the immunoSEQ multiplex PCR reads through MiXCR, one entry per CDR3 protein. The sample lists a few hundred thousand distinct CDR3 sequences, 92% occurring once. Sequencing input: CD4+ T cells from PBMCs. The clonotype originates from a human donor with multiple sclerosis. The chain is built from TRBV14 and TRBJ2-3; D is uncertain. The CDR3: CASSQDLSGTQYF. The CDR3, as DNA: TGTGCCAGCAGCCAAGATCTTTCGGGTACGCAGTATTTT.